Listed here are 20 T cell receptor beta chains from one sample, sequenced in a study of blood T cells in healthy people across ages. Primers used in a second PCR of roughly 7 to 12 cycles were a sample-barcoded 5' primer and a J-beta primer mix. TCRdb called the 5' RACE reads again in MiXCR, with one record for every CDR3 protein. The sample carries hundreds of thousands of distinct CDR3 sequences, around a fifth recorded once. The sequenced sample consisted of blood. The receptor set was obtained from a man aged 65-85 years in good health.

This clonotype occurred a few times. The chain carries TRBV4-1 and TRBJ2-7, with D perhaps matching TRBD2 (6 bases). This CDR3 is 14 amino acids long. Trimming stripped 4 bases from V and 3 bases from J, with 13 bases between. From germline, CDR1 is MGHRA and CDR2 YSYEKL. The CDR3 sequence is CASSRLVENYEQYF. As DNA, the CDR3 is TGCGCCAGCAGCCGACTAGTGGAAAACTACGAGCAGTACTTC.

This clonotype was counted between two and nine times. The CDR3 here is CSVGSRMNTEAFF. The DNA of the CDR3 is TGCAGCGTTGGATCTCGGATGAACACTGAAGCTTTCTTT. V gene TRBV29-1 combines with J gene TRBJ1-1; no clear D gene. Germline loops: CDR1 SQVTM, CDR2 ANQGSEA. Trimming stripped 4 bases from V and 0 bases from J, with 9 bases between. This CDR3 contains 13 residues.

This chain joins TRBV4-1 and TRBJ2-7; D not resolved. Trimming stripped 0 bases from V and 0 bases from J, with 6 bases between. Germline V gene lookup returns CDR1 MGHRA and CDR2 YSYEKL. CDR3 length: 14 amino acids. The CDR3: CASSQEHASYEQYF. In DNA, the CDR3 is TGCGCCAGCAGCCAAGAGCACGCCTCCTACGAGCAGTACTTC.

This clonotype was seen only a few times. DNA of the CDR3: TGTGCCAGCAGCTCGTCTAGCGCTCCCTACAATGAGCAGTTCTTC. Protein sequence: CASSSSSAPYNEQFF. This chain joins TRBV7-3 and TRBJ2-1; TRBD2 is a possible D gene (6 bases). The CDR3 totals 15 residues. V was cut by 4 bases and J by 2 bases, with 12 bases left in between. Germline V lookup: CDR1 SGHTA, CDR2 FQGTGA.

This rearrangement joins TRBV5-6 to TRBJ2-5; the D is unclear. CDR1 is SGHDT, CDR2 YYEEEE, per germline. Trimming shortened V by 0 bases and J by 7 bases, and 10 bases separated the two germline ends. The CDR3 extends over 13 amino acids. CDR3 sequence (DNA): TGTGCCAGCAGCTTGGGCGTGTTGGGGACCCAGTACTTC. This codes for CASSLGVLGTQYF.

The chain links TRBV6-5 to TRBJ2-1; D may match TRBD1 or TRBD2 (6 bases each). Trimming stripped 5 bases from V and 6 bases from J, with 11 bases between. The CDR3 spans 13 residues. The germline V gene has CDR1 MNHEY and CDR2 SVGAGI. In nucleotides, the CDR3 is TGTGCCAGCAGTACCAGGGGAGGCAATGAGCAGTTCTTC. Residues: CASSTRGGNEQFF.

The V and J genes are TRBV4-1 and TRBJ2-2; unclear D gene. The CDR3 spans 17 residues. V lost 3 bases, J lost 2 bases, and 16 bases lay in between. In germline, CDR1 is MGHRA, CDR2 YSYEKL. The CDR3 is CASSQEVSQINTGELFF. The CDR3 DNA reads TGCGCCAGCAGCCAGGAAGTCAGCCAGATAAACACCGGGGAGCTGTTTTTT.

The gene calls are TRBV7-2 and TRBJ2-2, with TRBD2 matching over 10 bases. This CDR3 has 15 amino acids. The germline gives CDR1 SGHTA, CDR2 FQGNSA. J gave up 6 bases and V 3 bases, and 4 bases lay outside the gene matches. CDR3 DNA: TGTGCCAGCAGCTTGCTAGCGGGAGTGCCCGGGGAGCTGTTTTTT. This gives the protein CASSLLAGVPGELFF.

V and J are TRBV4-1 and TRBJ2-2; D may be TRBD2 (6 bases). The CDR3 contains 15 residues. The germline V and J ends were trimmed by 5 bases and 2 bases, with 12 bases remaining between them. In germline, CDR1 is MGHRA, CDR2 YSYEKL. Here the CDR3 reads CASSFRDSNTGELFF. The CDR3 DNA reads TGCGCCAGCAGCTTCCGGGACTCCAACACCGGGGAGCTGTTTTTT.

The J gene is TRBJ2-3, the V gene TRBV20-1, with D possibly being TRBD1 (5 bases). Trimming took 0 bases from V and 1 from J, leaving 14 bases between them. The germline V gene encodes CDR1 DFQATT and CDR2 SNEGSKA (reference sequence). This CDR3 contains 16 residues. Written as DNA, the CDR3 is TGCAGTGCTAGAGATCCTCAACTCAGGGGCACAGATACGCAGTATTTT. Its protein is CSARDPQLRGTDTQYF.

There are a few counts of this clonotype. CDR3 sequence: CASSLGTSGTTNEQYF. In DNA, the CDR3 is TGCGCCAGCAGCTTGGGGACTAGCGGGACCACAAACGAGCAGTACTTC. The chain employs TRBV5-1 and TRBJ2-7, with 12 positions matching TRBD2. The germline V gene has CDR1 SGHRS and CDR2 YFSETQ. V shed 0 bases, J shed 5 bases, and the junction held 6 bases outside the gene matches. CDR3 length: 16 amino acids.

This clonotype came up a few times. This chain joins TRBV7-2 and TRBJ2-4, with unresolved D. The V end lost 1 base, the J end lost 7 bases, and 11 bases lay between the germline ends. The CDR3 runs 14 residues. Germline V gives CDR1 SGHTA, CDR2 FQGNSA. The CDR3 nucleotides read TGTGCCAGCAGCTTAGATGCCTTCAAGAACATTCAGTACTTC. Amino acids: CASSLDAFKNIQYF.

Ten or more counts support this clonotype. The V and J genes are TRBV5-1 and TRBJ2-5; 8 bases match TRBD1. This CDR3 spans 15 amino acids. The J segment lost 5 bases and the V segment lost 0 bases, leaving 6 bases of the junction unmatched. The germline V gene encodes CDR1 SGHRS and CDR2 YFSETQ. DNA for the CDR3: TGCGCCAGCAGCTTGGACAGGGGGTCGTTGGAGACCCAGTACTTC. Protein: CASSLDRGSLETQYF.

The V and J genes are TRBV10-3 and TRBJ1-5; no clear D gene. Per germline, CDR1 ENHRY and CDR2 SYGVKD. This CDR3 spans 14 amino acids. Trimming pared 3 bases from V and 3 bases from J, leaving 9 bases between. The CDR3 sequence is CAISDGGPNQPQHF. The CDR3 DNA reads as TGTGCCATCAGTGATGGCGGCCCCAATCAGCCCCAGCATTTT.

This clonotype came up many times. This CDR3 reads CSVSERVQETQYF. As DNA, the CDR3 is TGCAGCGTCTCAGAGCGGGTTCAAGAGACCCAGTACTTC. J is TRBJ2-5 and V is TRBV29-1, with D tentatively TRBD2 (6 bases). The length of the CDR3 is 13 residues. The germline V gene encodes CDR1 SQVTM and CDR2 ANQGSEA. The V end was cut by 6 bases, the J end by 2 bases, with 13 bases between.

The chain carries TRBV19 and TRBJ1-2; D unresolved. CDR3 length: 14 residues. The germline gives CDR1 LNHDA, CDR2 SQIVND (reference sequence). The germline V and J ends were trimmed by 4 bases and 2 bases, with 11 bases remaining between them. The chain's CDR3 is CASSTGLANYGYTF. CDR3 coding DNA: TGTGCCAGTAGTACCGGGCTGGCGAACTATGGCTACACCTTC.

CDR3 sequence: CSAGGPSYNEQFF. The CDR3 coding sequence is TGCAGTGCTGGGGGCCCCTCCTACAATGAGCAGTTCTTC. V gene TRBV20-1 combines with J gene TRBJ2-1, with D tentatively TRBD1 (6 bases). V lost 5 bases to trimming and J lost 0 bases, with 8 bases between them. CDR1 is DFQATT, CDR2 SNEGSKA, per germline (reference sequence). The CDR3 totals 13 residues.

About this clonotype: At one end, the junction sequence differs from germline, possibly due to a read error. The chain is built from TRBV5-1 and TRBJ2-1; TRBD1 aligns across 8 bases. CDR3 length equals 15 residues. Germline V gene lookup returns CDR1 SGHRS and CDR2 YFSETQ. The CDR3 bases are TGCGCCGGCAGCCATGGACAGGGATCCTACAATGAGCAGTTCTTC. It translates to CAGSHGQGSYNEQFF.

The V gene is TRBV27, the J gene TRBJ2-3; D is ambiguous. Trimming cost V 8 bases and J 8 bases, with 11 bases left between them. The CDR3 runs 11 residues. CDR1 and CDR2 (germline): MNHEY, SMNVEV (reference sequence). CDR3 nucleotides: TGTGCCAGCCAGAACCTCGGTACGCAGTATTTT. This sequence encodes CASQNLGTQYF.

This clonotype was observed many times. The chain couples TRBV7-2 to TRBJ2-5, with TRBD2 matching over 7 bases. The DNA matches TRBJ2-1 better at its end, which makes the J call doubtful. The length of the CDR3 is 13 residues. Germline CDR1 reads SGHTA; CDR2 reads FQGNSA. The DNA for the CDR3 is TGTGCCAGCAGCACGCTAGCGGCGCTTGAGCAGTTCTTC. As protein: CASSTLAALEQFF.